This T cell receptor beta chain was identified during a study of Ad26.COV2.S vaccination and SARS-CoV-2 variants. Study-wide context: As a participant in COV1001, the donor was in the Ad26.COV2.S trial arm. Ad26.COV2.S shots went into the muscle once or twice, 56 days apart. Overall study findings and caveats: The TCR breadth and depth analyses may have produced an underestimate of total T cell responses. Placebo recipients and vaccine recipients were similar in non-spike TCR breadth.

In germline, CDR1 is ENHRY, CDR2 SYGVKD. The CDR3 length is 14 residues. Trimming pared 10 bases from V and 3 bases from J, leaving 17 bases between. Data came from immunoSEQ multiplex PCR; TCRdb stores just in-frame clones and leaves some out. This sample has about 350,000 clones, with approximately 86% found just once. Stated treatment: around 19 received Ad26.COV2.S at low or high dose, single or two shots; 5 received placebo; per-sample allocation not given. Each sample was drawn 63 days after the first injection (of vaccine or placebo). As for this clone: Its antigen remains unidentified.

The TCR sequence derives from a person between 18 and 65 years old who received the Ad26.COV2.S COVID-19 vaccine or a placebo. The chain carries TRBV10-3 and TRBJ2-3; D is unresolved. This sample comprised peripheral blood, obtained in a trial of Ad26.COV2.S vaccine versus placebo. This chain's CDR3 is CATTLDGGTDTQYF. CDR3 nucleotide sequence: TGTGCCACTACACTCGACGGTGGGACAGATACGCAGTATTTT.